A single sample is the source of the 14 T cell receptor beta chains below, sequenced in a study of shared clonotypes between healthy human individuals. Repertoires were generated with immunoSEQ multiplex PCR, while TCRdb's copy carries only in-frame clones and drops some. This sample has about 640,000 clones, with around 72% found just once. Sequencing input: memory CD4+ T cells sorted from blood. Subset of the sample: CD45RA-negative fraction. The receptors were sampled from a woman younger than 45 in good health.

The CDR3 DNA follows: TGTGCCAGCAGCCCGGGGACTAGCTCGCAGGGGGAGCAGTACTTC. Translated, it gives CASSPGTSSQGEQYF. The rearrangement joins TRBV7-2 to TRBJ2-7; TRBD2 aligns across 9 bases. V lost 5 bases to trimming and J lost 7 bases; unmatched junction nucleotides: 12. This CDR3 is built from 15 residues. Germline V CDR1 and CDR2: SGHTA, FQGNSA.

Here the CDR3 DNA reads TGTGCCAGCAGTTTTAGTTACTACGAGCAGTACTTC. Translating it yields CASSFSYYEQYF. The V gene is TRBV28, the J gene TRBJ2-7, with D hard to call. The V and J ends lost 3 bases and 3 bases respectively, with 6 bases between them. The CDR3 is made up of 12 amino acids. Germline CDR1 is MDHEN and CDR2 is SYDVKM.

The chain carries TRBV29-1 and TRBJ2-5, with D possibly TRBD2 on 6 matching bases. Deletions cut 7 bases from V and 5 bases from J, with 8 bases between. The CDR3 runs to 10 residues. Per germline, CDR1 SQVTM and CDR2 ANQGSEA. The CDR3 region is CSGGVETQYF. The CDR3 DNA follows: TGCAGCGGGGGGGTGGAGACCCAGTACTTC.

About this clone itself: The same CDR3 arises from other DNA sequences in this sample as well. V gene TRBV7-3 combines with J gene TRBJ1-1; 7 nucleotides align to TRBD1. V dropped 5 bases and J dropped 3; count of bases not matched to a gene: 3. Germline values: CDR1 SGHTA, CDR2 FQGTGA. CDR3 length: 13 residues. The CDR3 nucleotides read TGTGCCAGCAGCCGACAGGGCGACACTGAAGCTTTCTTT. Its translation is CASSRQGDTEAFF.

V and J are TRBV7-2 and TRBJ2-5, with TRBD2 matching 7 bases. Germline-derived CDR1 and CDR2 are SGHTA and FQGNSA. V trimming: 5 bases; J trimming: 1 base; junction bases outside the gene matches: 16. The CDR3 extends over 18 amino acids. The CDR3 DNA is TGTGCCAGCAGCCACATCCCCCGGGACTACTGGGCCCAAGAGACCCAGTACTTC. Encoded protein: CASSHIPRDYWAQETQYF.

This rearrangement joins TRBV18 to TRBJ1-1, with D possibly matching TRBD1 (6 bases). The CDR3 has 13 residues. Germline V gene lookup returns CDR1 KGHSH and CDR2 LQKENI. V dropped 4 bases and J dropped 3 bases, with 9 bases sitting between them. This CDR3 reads CASSQGEDTEAFF. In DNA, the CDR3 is TGTGCCAGCTCACAGGGGGAGGACACTGAAGCTTTCTTT. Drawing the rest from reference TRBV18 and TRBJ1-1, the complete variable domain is NAGVMQNPRHLVRRRGQEARLRCSPMKGHSHVYWYRQLPEEGLKFMVYLQKENIIDESGMPKERFSAEFPKEGPSILRIQQVVRGDSAAYFCASSQGEDTEAFFGQGTRLTVV.

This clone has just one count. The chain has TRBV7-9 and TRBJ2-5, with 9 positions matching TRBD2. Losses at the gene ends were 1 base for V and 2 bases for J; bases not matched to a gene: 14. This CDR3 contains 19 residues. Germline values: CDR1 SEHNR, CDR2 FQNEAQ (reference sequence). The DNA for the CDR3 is TGTGCCAGCAGCTTAGGTGGGGTAGCGGGAGAGAGATGGCAAGAGACCCAGTACTTC. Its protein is CASSLGGVAGERWQETQYF. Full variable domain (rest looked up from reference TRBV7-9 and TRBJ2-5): DTGVSQNPRHKITKRGQNVTFRCDPISEHNRLYWYRQTLGQGPEFLTYFQNEAQLEKSRLLSDRFSAERPKGSFSTLEIQRTEQGDSAMYLCASSLGGVAGERWQETQYFGPGTRLLVL.

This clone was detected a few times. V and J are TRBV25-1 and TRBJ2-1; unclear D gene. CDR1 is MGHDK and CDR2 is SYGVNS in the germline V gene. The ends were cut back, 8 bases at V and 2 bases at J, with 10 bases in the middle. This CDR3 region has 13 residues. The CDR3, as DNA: TGTGCCAGCCTAAATTCCCCCTACAATGAGCAGTTCTTC. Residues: CASLNSPYNEQFF.

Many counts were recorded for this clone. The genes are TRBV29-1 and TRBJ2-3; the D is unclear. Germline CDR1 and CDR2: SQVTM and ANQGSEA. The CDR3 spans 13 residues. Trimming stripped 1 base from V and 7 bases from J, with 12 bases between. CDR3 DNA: TGCAGCGTTGAAGTAGAGGCAGGTAATACGCAGTATTTT. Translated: CSVEVEAGNTQYF.

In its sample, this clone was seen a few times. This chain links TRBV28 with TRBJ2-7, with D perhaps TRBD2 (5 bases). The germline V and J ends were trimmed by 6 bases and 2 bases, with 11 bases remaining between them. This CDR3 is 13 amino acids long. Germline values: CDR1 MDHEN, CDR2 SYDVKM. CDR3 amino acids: CASRPTTAYEQYF. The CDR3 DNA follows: TGTGCCAGCAGACCGACTACTGCCTACGAGCAGTACTTC.

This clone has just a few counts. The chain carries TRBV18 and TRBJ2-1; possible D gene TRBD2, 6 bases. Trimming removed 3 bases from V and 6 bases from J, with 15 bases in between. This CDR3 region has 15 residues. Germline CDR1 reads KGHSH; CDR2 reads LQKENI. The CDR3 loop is CASSPQTGVGNEQFF. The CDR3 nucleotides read TGTGCCAGCTCACCCCAAACGGGAGTGGGCAATGAGCAGTTCTTC.

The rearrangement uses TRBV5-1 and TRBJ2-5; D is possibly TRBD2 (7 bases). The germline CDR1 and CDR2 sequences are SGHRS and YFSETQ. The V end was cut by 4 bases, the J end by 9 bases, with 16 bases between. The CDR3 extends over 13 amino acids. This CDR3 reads CASSLPRGGAQYF. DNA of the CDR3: TGCGCCAGCAGCCTACCCCGAGGGGGGGCCCAGTACTTC.

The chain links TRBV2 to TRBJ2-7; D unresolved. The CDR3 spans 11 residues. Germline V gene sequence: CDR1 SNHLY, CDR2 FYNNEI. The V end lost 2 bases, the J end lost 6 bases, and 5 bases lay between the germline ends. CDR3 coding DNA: TGTGCCAGCAGTGAACTGTCCGAGCAGTACTTC. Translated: CASSELSEQYF. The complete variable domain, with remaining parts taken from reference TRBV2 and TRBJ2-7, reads EPEVTQTPSHQVTQMGQEVILRCVPISNHLYFYWYRQILGQKVEFLVSFYNNEISEKSEIFDDQFSVERPDGSNFTLKIRSTKLEDSAMYFCASSELSEQYFGPGTRLTVT.

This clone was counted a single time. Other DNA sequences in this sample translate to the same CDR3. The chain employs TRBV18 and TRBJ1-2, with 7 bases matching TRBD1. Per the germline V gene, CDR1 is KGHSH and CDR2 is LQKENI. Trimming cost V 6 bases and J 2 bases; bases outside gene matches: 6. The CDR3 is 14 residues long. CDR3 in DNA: TGTGCCAGCTCCCCCGACAGGGCGAACTATGGCTACACCTTC. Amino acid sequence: CASSPDRANYGYTF. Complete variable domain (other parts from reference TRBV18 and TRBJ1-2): NAGVMQNPRHLVRRRGQEARLRCSPMKGHSHVYWYRQLPEEGLKFMVYLQKENIIDESGMPKERFSAEFPKEGPSILRIQQVVRGDSAAYFCASSPDRANYGYTFGSGTRLTVV.